The 15 T cell receptor beta chains below all came from one sample that was sequenced in a study of beta chain features in type 1 diabetes. Whole-study results and caveats: TCRB CDR3 length was moderately but significantly reduced in all four CD4+ subsets of Type 1 diabetes patients.

The study reverse transcribed the entire isolated RNA, so it sequenced expressed TCRB transcripts. Data came from immunoSEQ multiplex PCR; TCRdb stores just in-frame clones and leaves some out. The sample includes around 600,000 clones, around 11% of them seen just once. No antigen has been assigned to these receptors. Source material: naive CD4+ T cells from blood. The receptors stem from a man between 25 and 39 years old with type 1 diabetes.

A few counts support this clone. The gene calls are TRBV11-2 and TRBJ1-3; tentative D call: TRBD1 (6 bases). CDR3 size: 17 residues. The germline V gene encodes CDR1 SGHAT and CDR2 FQNNGV. The ends were cut back, 5 bases at V and 0 bases at J, with 17 bases in the middle. CDR3 in DNA: TGTGCCAGCAGCCTCCGTCCCCAGGGGTCCTCTGGAAACACCATATATTTT. Protein sequence: CASSLRPQGSSGNTIYF.

The chain recombines TRBV18 with TRBJ1-1; D gene ambiguous. Germline V gene data show CDR1 as KGHSH and CDR2 as LQKENI. V shed 0 bases and J shed 0 bases, with 8 bases lying between them. The CDR3 contains 15 residues. CDR3 protein: CASSPPTVMNTEAFF. For the CDR3, the DNA is TGTGCCAGCTCACCACCGACGGTCATGAACACTGAAGCTTTCTTT.

This clone has just a few counts. The chain combines TRBV5-4 with TRBJ2-7, with 8 bases fitting TRBD2. The CDR3 spans 15 residues. V dropped 2 bases and J dropped 3; count of bases not matched to a gene: 7. Germline V gives CDR1 SGHNT, CDR2 YYREEE (reference sequence). Here the CDR3 DNA reads TGTGCCAGCAGCTTCGGGACTAGTAGTAACTACGAGCAGTACTTC. It specifies CASSFGTSSNYEQYF.

The V and J genes are TRBV18 and TRBJ2-7; D is uncertain. This CDR3 is 16 amino acids long. Trimming shortened V by 0 bases and J by 8 bases, and 20 bases separated the two germline ends. Germline CDR1 is KGHSH and CDR2 is LQKENI. The chain's CDR3 is CASSPPSAGSFHQQYF. As DNA, the CDR3 is TGTGCCAGCTCACCACCCTCGGCTGGTAGCTTTCACCAGCAGTACTTC.

The chain combines TRBV5-1 with TRBJ2-7, with TRBD2 matching over 8 bases. J lost 3 bases, V lost 4 bases, and 12 bases had no gene match. There are 16 residues in the CDR3. The germline gives CDR1 SGHRS, CDR2 YFSETQ. CDR3 residues: CASSPGQRGRDYEQYF. CDR3 nucleotides: TGCGCCAGCAGCCCCGGGCAGCGGGGGCGCGACTACGAGCAGTACTTC.

This clone appeared a few times. This rearrangement joins TRBV9 to TRBJ2-7; D is possibly TRBD1 (6 bases). Per germline, CDR1 SGDLS and CDR2 YYNGEE. The CDR3 loop spans 12 amino acids. V was trimmed by 6 bases and J by 8 bases, leaving 15 bases between them. In nucleotides, the CDR3 is TGTGCCAGCATCACAGGGCGGATAAAGCAGTACTTC. Its translation is CASITGRIKQYF.

This clone was detected a few times. The chain links TRBV9 to TRBJ2-5; unclear D gene. CDR1 is SGDLS and CDR2 is YYNGEE in the germline V gene. V lost 4 bases to trimming and J lost 2 bases, with 12 bases between them. This CDR3 spans 14 amino acids. CDR3 DNA: TGTGCCAGCAGCCCCCGACTGATACAAGAGACCCAGTACTTC. This codes for CASSPRLIQETQYF.

The V gene is TRBV28, the J gene TRBJ2-4, with D maybe TRBD2 (5 bases). The germline V and J ends were trimmed by 1 base and 5 bases, with 12 bases remaining between them. Germline V CDR1 and CDR2: MDHEN, SYDVKM. The length of the CDR3 is 15 residues. CDR3 amino acids: CASSLFGGKENIQYF. The DNA of the CDR3 is TGTGCCAGCAGTTTATTTGGAGGAAAGGAAAACATTCAGTACTTC.

The V and J genes are TRBV5-1 and TRBJ1-3; tentative D call: TRBD1 (6 bases). The CDR3 is made up of 14 amino acids. Per the germline V gene, CDR1 is SGHRS and CDR2 is YFSETQ. V lost 0 bases, J lost 8 bases, and 12 bases lay in between. The chain's CDR3 is CASSLDRAWDTIYF. As DNA, the CDR3 is TGCGCCAGCAGCTTGGACAGGGCGTGGGACACCATATATTTT.

This chain links TRBV4-2 with TRBJ2-7; D is perhaps TRBD1 or TRBD2 (6 bases each). V gave up 0 bases and J gave up 4 bases, with 13 bases separating them. The germline V gene encodes CDR1 LGHNA and CDR2 YNFKEQ. The CDR3 spans 15 residues. CDR3 loop: CASSQDGGQGYEQYF. The DNA of the CDR3 is TGTGCCAGCAGCCAAGATGGGGGGCAGGGTTACGAGCAGTACTTC.

This clone came up a few times. V usage is TRBV19 and J usage is TRBJ1-2; D remains ambiguous. V was pared by 0 bases and J by 6 bases, with 14 bases between. The germline gives CDR1 LNHDA, CDR2 SQIVND (reference sequence). CDR3 length: 15 amino acids. CDR3 coding DNA: TGTGCCAGTAGTATAGATTGGCAACTCCCACATGGCTACACCTTC. This sequence encodes CASSIDWQLPHGYTF.

The sample holds one count of this clone. This sequence joins TRBV6-5 and TRBJ2-7; D unresolved. CDR1 is MNHEY and CDR2 is SVGAGI in the germline V gene. V gave up 2 bases and J gave up 0 bases, with 11 bases separating them. There are 15 residues in the CDR3. CDR3 sequence reads: CASSYAEGSSYEQYF. CDR3 DNA: TGTGCCAGCAGTTACGCTGAAGGGTCCTCCTACGAGCAGTACTTC.

This clone was detected only a few times. This chain joins TRBV5-1 and TRBJ2-5, with TRBD1 matching 7 bases. There are 13 residues in the CDR3. V lost 8 bases and J lost 3; bases outside the gene matches: 7. From germline, CDR1 is SGHRS and CDR2 YFSETQ. This CDR3 is CASRKGAEETQYF. The CDR3 coding sequence is TGCGCCAGTAGAAAGGGGGCAGAAGAGACCCAGTACTTC. The full variable domain, in which reference TRBV5-1 and TRBJ2-5 provide the parts outside the CDR3, is KAGVTQTPRYLIKTRGQQVTLSCSPISGHRSVSWYQQTPGQGLQFLFEYFSETQRNKGNFPGRFSGRQFSNSRSEMNVSTLELGDSALYLCASRKGAEETQYFGPGTRLLVL.

This chain joins TRBV5-1 and TRBJ2-6; weak D call: TRBD1 (5 bases). The CDR3 covers 16 residues. V lost 0 bases and J 0 bases, leaving 7 bases between the germline ends. CDR1 is SGHRS and CDR2 is YFSETQ in the germline V gene. As DNA, the CDR3 is TGCGCCAGCAGCTTGGGACAGAGCTCTGGGGCCAACGTCCTGACTTTC. Protein product: CASSLGQSSGANVLTF.

The chain carries TRBV19 and TRBJ1-2; possibly TRBD1 for D (5 bases). The CDR3 is made up of 10 amino acids. CDR1 and CDR2 (germline): LNHDA, SQIVND (reference sequence). Trimming shortened V by 8 bases and J by 12 bases, and 13 bases separated the two germline ends. CDR3 in amino acids: CASGTGTNTF. In DNA form, the CDR3 reads TGTGCCAGTGGAACCGGGACGAACACCTTC.